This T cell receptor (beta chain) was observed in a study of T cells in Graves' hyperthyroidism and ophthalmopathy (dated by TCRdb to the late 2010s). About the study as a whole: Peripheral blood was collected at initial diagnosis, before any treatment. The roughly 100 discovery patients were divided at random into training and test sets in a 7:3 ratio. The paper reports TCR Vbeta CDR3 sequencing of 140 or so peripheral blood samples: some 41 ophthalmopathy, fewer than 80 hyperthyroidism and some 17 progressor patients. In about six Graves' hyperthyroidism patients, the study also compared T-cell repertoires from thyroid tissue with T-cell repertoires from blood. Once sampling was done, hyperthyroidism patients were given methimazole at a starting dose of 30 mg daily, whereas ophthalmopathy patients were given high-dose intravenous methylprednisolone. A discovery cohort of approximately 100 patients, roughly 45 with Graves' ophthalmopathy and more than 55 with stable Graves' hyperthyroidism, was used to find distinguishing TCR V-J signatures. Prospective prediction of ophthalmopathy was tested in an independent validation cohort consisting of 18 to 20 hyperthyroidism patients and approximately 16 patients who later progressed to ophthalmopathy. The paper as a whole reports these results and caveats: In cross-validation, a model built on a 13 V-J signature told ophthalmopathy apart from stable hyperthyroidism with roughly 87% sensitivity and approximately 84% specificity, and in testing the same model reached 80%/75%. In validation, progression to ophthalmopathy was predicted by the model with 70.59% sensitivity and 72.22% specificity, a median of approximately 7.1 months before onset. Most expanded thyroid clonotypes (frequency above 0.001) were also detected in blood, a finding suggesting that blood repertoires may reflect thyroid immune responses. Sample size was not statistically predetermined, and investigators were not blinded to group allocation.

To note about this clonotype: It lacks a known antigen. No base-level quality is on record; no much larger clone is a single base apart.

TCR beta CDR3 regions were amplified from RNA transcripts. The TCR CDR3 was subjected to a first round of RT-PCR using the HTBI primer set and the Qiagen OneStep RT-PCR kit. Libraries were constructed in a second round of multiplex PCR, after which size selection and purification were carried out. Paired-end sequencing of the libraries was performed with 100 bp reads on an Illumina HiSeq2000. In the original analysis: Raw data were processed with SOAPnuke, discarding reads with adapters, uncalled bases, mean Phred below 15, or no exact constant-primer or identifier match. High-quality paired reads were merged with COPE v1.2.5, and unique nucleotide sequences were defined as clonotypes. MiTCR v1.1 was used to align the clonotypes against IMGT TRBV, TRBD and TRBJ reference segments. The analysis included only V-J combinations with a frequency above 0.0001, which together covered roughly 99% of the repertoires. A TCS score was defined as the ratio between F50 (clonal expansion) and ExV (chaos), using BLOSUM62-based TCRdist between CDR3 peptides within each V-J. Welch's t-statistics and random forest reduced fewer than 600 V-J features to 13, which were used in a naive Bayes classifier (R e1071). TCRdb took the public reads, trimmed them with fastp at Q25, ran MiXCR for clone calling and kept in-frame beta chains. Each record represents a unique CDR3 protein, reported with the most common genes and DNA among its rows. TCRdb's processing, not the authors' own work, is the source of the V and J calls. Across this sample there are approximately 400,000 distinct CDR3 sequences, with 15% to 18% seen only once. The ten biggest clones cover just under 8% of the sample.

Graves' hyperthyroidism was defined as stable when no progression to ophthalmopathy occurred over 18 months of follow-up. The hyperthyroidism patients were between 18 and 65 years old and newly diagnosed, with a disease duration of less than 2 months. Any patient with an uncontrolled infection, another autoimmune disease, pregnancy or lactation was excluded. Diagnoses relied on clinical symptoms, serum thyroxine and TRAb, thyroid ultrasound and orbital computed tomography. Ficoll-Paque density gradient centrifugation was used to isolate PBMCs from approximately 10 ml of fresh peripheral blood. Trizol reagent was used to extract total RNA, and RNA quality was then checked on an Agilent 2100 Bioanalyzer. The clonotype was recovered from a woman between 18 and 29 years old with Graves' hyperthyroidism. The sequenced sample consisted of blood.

The bases are TGTGCCAGCAGCCCGGACAGGGAATTGGTCAATGAGCAGTTCTTC. Its protein product is CASSPDRELVNEQFF. The V and J segments used are TRBV2 and TRBJ2-1, with 8 middle bases fitting TRBD1. Sequences SNHLY (CDR1) and FYNNEI (CDR2) are obtained from the germline V gene. Inclusive of the bounding cysteine and phenylalanine, the CDR3 is 15 residues long. Just CDR3 DNA is preserved here, 45 bases in frame from base 1. The germline V end is reduced by 6 bases and the J end by 6 bases; junction bases left unmatched: 10.